Shown below are 14 T cell receptor beta chains from a single sample sequenced in a study of cytomegalovirus exposure and HLA in healthy donors. Both 60 Vbeta primers and 13 Jbeta primers went into the PCR. TCRdb's table, derived via immunoSEQ multiplex PCR, lists solely in-frame clones and lacks some. This table holds about 160,000 clones, about 81% found once. Sequenced material: PBMCs. The receptors here all came from a woman between 18 and 29 years old in good health and CMV-seronegative.

The chain recombines TRBV7-3 with TRBJ2-3; 11 nucleotides align to TRBD2. Germline CDR1 SGHTA, CDR2 FQGTGA. With 4 bases clipped from V and 6 bases from J, the junction kept 6 bases outside the gene matches. The CDR3 contains 15 residues. Here the CDR3 reads CASSSTSGVGDTQYF. DNA for the CDR3: TGTGCCAGCAGCTCGACTAGCGGGGTCGGTGATACGCAGTATTTT.

The CDR3 nucleotides are TGTGCCAGCAGCCATCCGGAGGACGGGGGCTCCTACGAGCAGTACTTC. As protein: CASSHPEDGGSYEQYF. V is TRBV7-6 and J is TRBJ2-7; D might be TRBD2 (6 bases). There are 16 residues in the CDR3. Looked up from germline, CDR1 is SGHVS and CDR2 is FNYEAQ. V was pared by 5 bases and J by 0 bases, with 17 bases between.

This clone was counted once. V and J are TRBV21-1 and TRBJ1-1; the D call TRBD1 from the table was never checked on the DNA. TRBV21-1 is termed a pseudogene. This CDR3 contains 15 residues. The CDR3 sequence is CASSRPGQPNTEAFF. The CDR3 DNA sequence: TGTGCCAGCAGCAGGCCGGGACAGCCGAACACTGAAGCTTTCTTT.

The chain is built from TRBV5-1 and TRBJ2-1; the match to TRBD1 covers 8 bases. With 0 bases clipped from V and 4 bases from J, the junction kept 12 bases outside the gene matches. This CDR3 spans 18 amino acids. The germline CDR1 and CDR2 sequences are SGHRS and YFSETQ. Here the CDR3 DNA reads TGCGCCAGCAGCTTGGCCCCCCGACAGGGGACGTTGTACAATGAGCAGTTCTTC. The encoded protein is CASSLAPRQGTLYNEQFF.

The V and J genes are TRBV15 and TRBJ1-1; D not resolved. Trimming removed 3 bases at V and 11 bases at J, with 13 bases between. CDR1 is LNHNV and CDR2 is YYDKDF in the germline V gene (reference sequence). The CDR3 length is 12 residues. The DNA of the CDR3 is TGTGCCACCAGCAGGGTCGGGAGAGATGCTTTCTTT. Its protein is CATSRVGRDAFF.

The chain joins TRBV28 to TRBJ2-1, with 8 bases identical to TRBD2. Trimming took 0 bases from V and 15 from J; bases not matched to a gene: 13. The length of the CDR3 is 15 residues. Germline loops: CDR1 MDHEN, CDR2 SYDVKM. The CDR3 coding sequence is TGTGCCAGCAGTTTATGGTCCCCGACTAGCGCGGTTCTGTTCTTC. This gives the protein CASSLWSPTSAVLFF. The variable domain in full, with the rest retrieved from reference TRBV28 and TRBJ2-1, is DVKVTQSSRYLVKRTGEKVFLECVQDMDHENMFWYRQDPGLGLRLIYFSYDVKMKEKGDIPEGYSVSREKKERFSLILESASTNQTSMYLCASSLWSPTSAVLFFGPGTRLTVL.

The chain combines TRBV28 with TRBJ2-2, with D possibly TRBD1 on 6 matching bases. Trimming removed 5 bases from V and 7 bases from J, with 17 bases in between. This CDR3 is 15 amino acids long. Germline V lookup: CDR1 MDHEN, CDR2 SYDVKM. This chain's CDR3 is CASSPGTSWDGELFF. The DNA for the CDR3 is TGTGCCAGCAGTCCCGGGACATCGTGGGACGGGGAGCTGTTTTTT.

The J gene is TRBJ1-5, the V gene TRBV19; D is undetermined. CDR1 and CDR2 (germline): LNHDA, SQIVND (reference sequence). Trimming cost V 0 bases and J 7 bases, with 7 bases left between them. The CDR3 is made up of 13 amino acids. CDR3 protein: CASSIDEGQPQHF. The CDR3 region has the DNA TGTGCCAGTAGTATAGACGAGGGACAGCCCCAGCATTTT.

The chain has TRBV30 and TRBJ1-2, with 9 bases fitting TRBD1. This CDR3 spans 13 amino acids. Germline CDR1 is GTSNPN and CDR2 is SVGIG (reference sequence). V lost 3 bases to trimming and J lost 4 bases; unmatched junction nucleotides: 3. This chain's CDR3 is CAWRGQGIYGYTF. The CDR3 DNA reads TGTGCCTGGAGAGGACAGGGGATCTATGGCTACACCTTC.

The gene calls are TRBV5-6 and TRBJ2-2; unclear D gene. The germline CDR1 and CDR2 sequences are SGHDT and YYEEEE. The CDR3 contains 15 residues. V was shortened by 0 bases and J by 3 bases, with 9 bases between the two germline ends. The CDR3 region has the DNA TGTGCCAGCAGCTTGGCCATAGAGGACACCGGGGAGCTGTTTTTT. Translating gives CASSLAIEDTGELFF.

This clone has ten or more counts. The V and J genes are TRBV27 and TRBJ2-2; TRBD1 matches 7 bases. V dropped 0 bases and J dropped 6; count of bases not matched to a gene: 4. This CDR3 is 15 amino acids long. Germline CDR1 and CDR2: MNHEY and SMNVEV (reference sequence). In DNA form, the CDR3 reads TGTGCCAGCAGTTTATCGGCAGGGGGAGCCGGGGAGCTGTTTTTT. It translates to CASSLSAGGAGELFF.

V is TRBV27 and J is TRBJ2-1; possibly TRBD1 for D (8 bases). The V and J ends lost 4 bases and 7 bases respectively, with 35 bases between them. The CDR3 runs to 21 residues. In germline, CDR1 is MNHEY, CDR2 SMNVEV (reference sequence). The CDR3 nucleotides are TGTGCCAGCAGTTCATTAAGCTTGACAGGGGAAAACGGGGGGAGGGGGAATGAGCAGTTCTTC. Its protein product is CASSSLSLTGENGGRGNEQFF.

The chain is built from TRBV7-7 and TRBJ2-1; D possibly corresponds to TRBD1 (6 bases). Trimming took off 1 base at V and 4 bases at J, with 20 bases between the two ends. The CDR3 spans 18 residues. Per the germline V gene, CDR1 is SSHAT and CDR2 is FNYEAQ (reference sequence). Here the CDR3 reads CASSLVPPDRYSYNEQFF. The CDR3 bases are TGTGCCAGCAGCTTAGTACCCCCTGACAGGTACTCTTACAATGAGCAGTTCTTC.

The chain recombines TRBV5-1 with TRBJ2-5; TRBD2 matches at 7 bases. V shed 1 base and J 0 bases; nucleotides not matched to a gene: 3. Germline assignment: CDR1 SGHRS and CDR2 YFSETQ. The CDR3 contains 15 residues. The DNA of the CDR3 is TGCGCCAGCAGCTTGCCTAGCGGCTACCAAGAGACCCAGTACTTC. Translating gives CASSLPSGYQETQYF.